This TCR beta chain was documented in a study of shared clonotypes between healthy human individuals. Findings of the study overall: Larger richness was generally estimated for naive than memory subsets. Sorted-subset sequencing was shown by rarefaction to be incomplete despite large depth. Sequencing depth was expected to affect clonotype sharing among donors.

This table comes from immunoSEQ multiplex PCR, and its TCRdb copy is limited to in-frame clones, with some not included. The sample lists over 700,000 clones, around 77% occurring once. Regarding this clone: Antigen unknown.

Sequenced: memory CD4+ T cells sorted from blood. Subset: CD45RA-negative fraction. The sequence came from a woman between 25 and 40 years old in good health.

For the CDR3, the DNA is TGTGCCAGCAGCTTAGTGTGGGCGGGAGACATCCTGAGGACGCAGTATTTT. Encoded protein: CASSLVWAGDILRTQYF. The chain recombines TRBV11-2 with TRBJ2-3; TRBD2 agrees at 7 bases. With 1 base clipped from V and 9 bases from J, the junction kept 16 bases outside the gene matches. Germline-derived CDR1 and CDR2 are SGHAT and FQNNGV. This CDR3 spans 17 amino acids. Complete variable domain (other parts from reference TRBV11-2 and TRBJ2-3): EAGVAQSPRYKIIEKRQSVAFWCNPISGHATLYWYQQILGQGPKLLIQFQNNGVVDDSQLPKDRFSAERLKGVDSTLKIQPAKLEDSAVYLCASSLVWAGDILRTQYFGPGTRLTVL.